This entry describes one T cell receptor beta chain. The antigen this receptor binds is unknown. Base-call qualities are not available, and no considerably larger clone is one nucleotide away. The immunoSEQ Assay, a bias-controlled multiplex PCR, was used to amplify TCRbeta CDR3 regions from genomic DNA. The original methods were these. Within the assay, amplification of reference gene primers was used to estimate how many nucleated cells each sample contained. To quantify the absolute abundance of each unique TCRbeta CDR3 rearrangement, sequence reads were collapsed and filtered. Productive Simpson clonality was computed per sample as the square root of Simpson's diversity index over productive rearrangements. TCRdb mirrors the immuneACCESS table, restricted to in-frame sequences. Some clones are absent from its copies; in checked studies, under half trace to an unresolved V gene, and the reason for the others is unknown. V and J calls and clone size follow that table, whereas D and trimming were derived from the DNA. The sample table shows 200,000 to 300,000 clones, and 80% to 85% are seen once. The ten most abundant clones make up 4.2% of the sample.

The data originate from a study of blood T cell repertoires in COVID-19 (dated by TCRdb to about 2020). Regarding the research as a whole: Samples from collaborators originated in the United States, Italy and Spain and spanned both the acute and convalescent phases of COVID-19. Samples were obtained from the ongoing ImmuneRACE study (first 160 participants) and from about 1,300 subjects provided by 6 global collaborators. Where HLA class I and class II types were available, the types were taken from metadata supplied by the sample provider, not from assay-based typing. Subjects who had been exposed to COVID-19, were actively infected with it, or had recovered from it provided the deeply sampled blood TCRbeta repertoires that made up the dataset. Nearly every sample came with metadata listing a de-identified subject ID, COVID-19 status, age in years and sex. The material from the prospective study consisted of cDNA or gDNA derived from T cells, B-cell-depleted T cells, or PBMCs. A freely available public database, intended as a resource for researchers studying the immune response to SARS-CoV-2, is where the repertoires were released. What the study reported, not specific to this receptor: How much clinical and demographic metadata was included differed by source and by participant, and the metadata was provided uncurated.

The CDR3 has 14 amino acids, counting the end cysteine and phenylalanine. Only the CDR3 portion is preserved as DNA: 42 bases, with reading frame beginning at the first base. The germline V end is reduced by 5 bases and the J end by 5 bases; junction bases left unmatched: 4. The germline V gene sets CDR1 to MNHEY and CDR2 to SVGAGI. The collaborating institutions used their own protocols to collect whole blood in K2EDTA tubes. Collaborator samples were shipped for TCRbeta analysis as frozen whole blood, isolated PBMCs, or DNA extracted from either sample type. Here the chain combines TRBV6-5 and TRBJ1-3; 9 central nucleotides agree with TRBD1. Sequenced sample: peripheral blood. This TCR was sampled from a man in his 60s with acute or convalescent COVID-19. In nucleotides, the sequence is TGTGCCAGCAGTAAACAGGGGGCTAGAAACACCATATATTTT. It is translated as CASSKQGARNTIYF.